This T cell receptor (beta chain) was recovered during a study of OX40 agonist ivuxolimab in advanced cancers. Turning to the overall study: Ivuxolimab, which targeted the costimulatory receptor OX40 (CD134), was an agonistic, fully human IgG2 monoclonal antibody. Intravenous ivuxolimab was administered to patients every 2 weeks at six dose levels: 0.01, 0.1, 0.3, 1.5, 3 and 10 mg/kg. Among the 50 to 55 dose-escalation patients, approximately 20 had hepatocellular carcinoma, 15 melanoma, 9 renal cell carcinoma and 9 head and neck cancer. In the dose-escalation cohort, approximately 80% of patients were male, and the mean age was around 65 years with a range of roughly 20 to 80. Patients were allowed to have had prior anti-PD-1, anti-PD-L1 or anti-CTLA-4 therapy, and less than 45% of the dose-escalation patients had previously received checkpoint inhibitors. Three dose-escalation patients achieved partial responses, one with hepatocellular carcinoma and two with cutaneous melanoma. The purpose of peripheral TCRbeta sequencing was to test whether ivuxolimab changed TCR sequence diversity and led to clonal T-cell expansion. The monotherapy dose-escalation portion (N ≈ 55 patients) of the phase I ivuxolimab trial is reported in the paper. What the study reported, not specific to this receptor: Clonal expansion of both CD4+ and CD8+ blood T cells was observed from baseline to week 6 at doses 0.1 to 3.0 mg/kg. In the 0.1-3.0 mg/kg groups, partial responders were among the patients with the lowest normalized peripheral clonal expansion, particularly in CD8+ T cells. Low levels of normalized T-cell clonal expansion were also shown by some nonresponding patients. After ivuxolimab, more expanded clones were found on average in CD8+ T cells than in CD4+ T cells. The antigen specificity of the clonally expanded peripheral T cells was not determined.

Details on this clone: Its antigen is not yet known. No much larger clone is present one base from it, and per-base qualities are unavailable.

Sequences GTSNPN (CDR1) and SVGIG (CDR2) are obtained from the germline V gene (reference sequence). From V the trimming removes 4 bases and from J it removes 4 bases, while the gene matches leave 7 bases of the junction unaccounted for. Its CDR3 holds 15 amino acids, cysteine through phenylalanine. The kept DNA is CDR3 alone, 45 bases in frame from the first base. Genomic DNA was isolated from the sorted cells so that the TCRbeta CDR3 region could be sequenced. The immunoSEQ Assay was used to sequence the TCRbeta CDR3 regions. The clones in this table, taken by TCRdb from immuneACCESS, are in-frame only. Not every clone is retained; where verified, under half of the shortfall comes from an unresolved V gene, and the cause of the rest is unknown. This sample is represented by about 73,000 clones; 75% to 90% of them were singletons. Approximately 0.5% of the sample is taken by the ten largest. The trial excluded patients who had a history of autoimmune disease or who were on systemic immunosuppression. In every dose cohort, peripheral blood was drawn for TCR sequencing at baseline, cycle 4 day 1, and cycle 7 day 1. Samples came from an open-label, multicenter, first-in-human phase I dose-escalation trial of ivuxolimab. Adults with locally advanced or metastatic melanoma, renal cell carcinoma, hepatocellular carcinoma or head and neck squamous cell carcinoma were enrolled in the trial. CD4+ and CD8+ T cells were sorted separately from peripheral blood before TCR sequencing.

The sequences come from CD4+ or CD8+ T cells sorted from blood, collected in a trial of the OX40 agonist ivuxolimab. This receptor was taken from an adult with an advanced solid tumor such as melanoma, head and neck, liver or kidney cancer. The rearrangement joined TRBV30 to TRBJ2-1; a stretch of 10 junction bases matches TRBD2. The sequence in DNA is TGTGCCTGGAAGGCAGGGACTAGCGTTTACAATGAGCAGTTCTTC. The translation is CAWKAGTSVYNEQFF.